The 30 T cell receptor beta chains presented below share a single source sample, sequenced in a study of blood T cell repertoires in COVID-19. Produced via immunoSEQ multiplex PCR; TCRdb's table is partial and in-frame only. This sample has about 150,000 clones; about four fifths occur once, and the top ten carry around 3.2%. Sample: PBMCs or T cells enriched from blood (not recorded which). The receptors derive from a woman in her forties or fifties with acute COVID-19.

The CDR3 sequence is CASSQGADRPNTEAFF. For the CDR3, the DNA is TGCGCCAGCAGCCAAGGAGCCGACAGGCCGAACACTGAAGCTTTCTTT. The chain uses TRBV4-3 and TRBJ1-1, with D possibly matching TRBD1 (6 bases). This CDR3 contains 16 residues. Trimming left V 1 base short and J 1 base short, with 13 bases between. CDR1 and CDR2 (germline): LGHNA, YSLEER.

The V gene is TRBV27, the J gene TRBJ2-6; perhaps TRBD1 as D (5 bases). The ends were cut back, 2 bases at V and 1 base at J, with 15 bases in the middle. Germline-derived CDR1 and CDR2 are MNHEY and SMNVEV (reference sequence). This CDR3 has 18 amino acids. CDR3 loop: CASSLTFTPGSGANVLTF. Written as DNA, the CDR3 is TGTGCCAGCAGTTTAACGTTTACCCCAGGGTCTGGGGCCAACGTCCTGACTTTC.

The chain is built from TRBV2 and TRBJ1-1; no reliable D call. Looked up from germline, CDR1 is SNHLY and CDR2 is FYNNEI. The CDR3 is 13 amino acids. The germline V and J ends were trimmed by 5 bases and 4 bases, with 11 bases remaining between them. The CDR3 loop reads CASSPGLITEAFF. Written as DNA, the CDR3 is TGTGCCAGCAGTCCGGGGTTAATCACTGAAGCTTTCTTT.

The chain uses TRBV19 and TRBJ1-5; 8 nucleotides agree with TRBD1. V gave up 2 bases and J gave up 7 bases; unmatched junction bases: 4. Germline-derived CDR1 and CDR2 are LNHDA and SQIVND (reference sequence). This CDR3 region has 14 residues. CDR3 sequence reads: CASSIQGAWQPQHF. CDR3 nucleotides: TGTGCCAGTAGTATACAGGGGGCGTGGCAGCCCCAGCATTTT.

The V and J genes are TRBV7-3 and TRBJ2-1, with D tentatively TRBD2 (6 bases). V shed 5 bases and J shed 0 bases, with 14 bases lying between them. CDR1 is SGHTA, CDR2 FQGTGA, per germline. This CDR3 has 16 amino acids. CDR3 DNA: TGTGCCAGCAGCCCTAGAGTGACTAGCTCCTACAATGAGCAGTTCTTC. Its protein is CASSPRVTSSYNEQFF.

As DNA, the CDR3 is TGTGCCAGCAGCTTAGCGCGGGGTACTGAAGCTTTCTTT. It is translated as CASSLARGTEAFF. The chain carries TRBV7-9 and TRBJ1-1; D is uncertain. The V and J ends lost 0 bases and 5 bases respectively, with 7 bases between them. From germline, CDR1 is SEHNR and CDR2 FQNEAQ (reference sequence). The CDR3 loop spans 13 amino acids.

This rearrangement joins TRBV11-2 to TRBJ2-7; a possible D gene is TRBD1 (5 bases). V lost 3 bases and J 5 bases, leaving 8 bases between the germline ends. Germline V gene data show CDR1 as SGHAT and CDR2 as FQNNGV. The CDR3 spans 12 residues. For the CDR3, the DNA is TGTGCCAGCAGCTTTGCAGGGAACGAGCAGTACTTC. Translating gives CASSFAGNEQYF.

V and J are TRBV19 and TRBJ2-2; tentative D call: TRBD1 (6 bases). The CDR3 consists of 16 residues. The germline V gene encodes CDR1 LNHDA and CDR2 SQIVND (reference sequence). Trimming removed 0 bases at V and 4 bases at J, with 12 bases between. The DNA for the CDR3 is TGTGCCAGTAGTATAGAAAGGGGGAGAATCACCGGGGAGCTGTTTTTT. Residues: CASSIERGRITGELFF.

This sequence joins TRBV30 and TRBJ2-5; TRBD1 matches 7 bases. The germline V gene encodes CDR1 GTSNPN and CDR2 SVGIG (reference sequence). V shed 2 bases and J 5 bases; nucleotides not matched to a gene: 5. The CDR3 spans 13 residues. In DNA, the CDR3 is TGTGCCTGGAGTCGACAGGGTCCGGAGACCCAGTACTTC. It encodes CAWSRQGPETQYF. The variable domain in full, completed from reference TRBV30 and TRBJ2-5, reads SQTIHQWPATLVQPVGSPLSLECTVEGTSNPNLYWYRQAAGRGLQLLFYSVGIGQISSEVPQNLSASRPQDRQFILSSKKLLLSDSGFYLCAWSRQGPETQYFGPGTRLLVL.

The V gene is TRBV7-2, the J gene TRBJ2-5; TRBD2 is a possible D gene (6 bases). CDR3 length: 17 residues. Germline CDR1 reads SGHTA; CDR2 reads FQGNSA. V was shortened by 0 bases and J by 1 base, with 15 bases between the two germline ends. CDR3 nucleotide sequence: TGTGCCAGCAGCTTAGCTGCGGGGCCAGGGCCCCAAGAGACCCAGTACTTC. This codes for CASSLAAGPGPQETQYF.

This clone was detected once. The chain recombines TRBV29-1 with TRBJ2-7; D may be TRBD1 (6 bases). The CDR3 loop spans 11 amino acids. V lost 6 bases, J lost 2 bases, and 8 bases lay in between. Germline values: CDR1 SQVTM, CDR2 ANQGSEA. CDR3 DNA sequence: TGCAGCGTACAGGGTACCTACGAGCAGTACTTC. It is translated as CSVQGTYEQYF.

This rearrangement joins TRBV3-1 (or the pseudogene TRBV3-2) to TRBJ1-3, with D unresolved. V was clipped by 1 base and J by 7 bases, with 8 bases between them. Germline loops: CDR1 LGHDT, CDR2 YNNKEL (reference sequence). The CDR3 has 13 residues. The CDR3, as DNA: TGTGCCAGCAGCCAAGTCCCCGGGAACACCATATATTTT. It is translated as CASSQVPGNTIYF.

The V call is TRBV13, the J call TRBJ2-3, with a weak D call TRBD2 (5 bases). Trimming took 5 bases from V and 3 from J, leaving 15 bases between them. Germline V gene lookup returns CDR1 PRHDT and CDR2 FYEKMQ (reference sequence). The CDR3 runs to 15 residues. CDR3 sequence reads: CASSHARRPTDTQYF. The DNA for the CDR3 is TGTGCCAGCAGCCACGCTCGGAGGCCTACAGATACGCAGTATTTT.

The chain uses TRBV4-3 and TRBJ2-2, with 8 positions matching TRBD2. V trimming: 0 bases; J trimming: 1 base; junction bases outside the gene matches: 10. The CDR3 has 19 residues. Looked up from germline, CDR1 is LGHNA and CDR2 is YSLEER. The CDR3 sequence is CASSQDGEEREWNTGELFF. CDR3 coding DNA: TGCGCCAGCAGCCAAGATGGTGAGGAGCGGGAGTGGAACACCGGGGAGCTGTTTTTT.

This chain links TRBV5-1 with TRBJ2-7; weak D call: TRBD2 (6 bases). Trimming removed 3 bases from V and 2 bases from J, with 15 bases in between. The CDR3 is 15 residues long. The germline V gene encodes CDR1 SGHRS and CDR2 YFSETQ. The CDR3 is CASSSRDRGTYEQYF. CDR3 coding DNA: TGCGCCAGCAGCTCCCGGGACCGGGGGACCTACGAGCAGTACTTC.

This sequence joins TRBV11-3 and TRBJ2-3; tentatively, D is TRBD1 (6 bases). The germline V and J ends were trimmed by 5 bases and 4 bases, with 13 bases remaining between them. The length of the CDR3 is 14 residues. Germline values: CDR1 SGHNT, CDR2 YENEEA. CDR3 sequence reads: CASSALRGSDTQYF. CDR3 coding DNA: TGTGCCAGCAGCGCTCTCAGGGGATCAGATACGCAGTATTTT.

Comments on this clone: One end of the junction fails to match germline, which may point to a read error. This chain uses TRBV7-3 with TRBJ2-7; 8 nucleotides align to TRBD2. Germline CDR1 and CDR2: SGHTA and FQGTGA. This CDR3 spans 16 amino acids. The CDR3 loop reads CASSLTGGFGTNEQYF. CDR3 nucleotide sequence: TGTGCCAGCAGCCTAACGGGAGGGTTTGGGACCAACGAGCAGTACTTC. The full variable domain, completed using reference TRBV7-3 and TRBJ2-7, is GAGVSQTPSNKVTEKGKYVELRCDPISGHTALYWYRQSLGQGPEFLIYFQGTGAADDSGLPNDRFFAVRPEGSVSTLKIQRTERGDSAVYLCASSLTGGFGTNEQYFGPGTRLTVT.

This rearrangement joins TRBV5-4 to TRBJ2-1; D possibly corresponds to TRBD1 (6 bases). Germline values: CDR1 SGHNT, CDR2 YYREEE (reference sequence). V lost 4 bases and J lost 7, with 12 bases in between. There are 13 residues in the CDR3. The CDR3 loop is CASSTPRGNEQFF. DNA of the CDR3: TGTGCCAGCAGCACCCCTAGGGGGAATGAGCAGTTCTTC.

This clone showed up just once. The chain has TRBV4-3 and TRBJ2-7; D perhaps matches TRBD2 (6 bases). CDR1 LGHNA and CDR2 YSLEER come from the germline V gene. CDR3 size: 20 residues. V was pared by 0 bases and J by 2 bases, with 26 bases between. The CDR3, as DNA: TGCGCCAGCAGCCAAGAAATTAGTTTAGTGGCGGGACGTCAAGCCTACGAGCAGTACTTC. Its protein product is CASSQEISLVAGRQAYEQYF.

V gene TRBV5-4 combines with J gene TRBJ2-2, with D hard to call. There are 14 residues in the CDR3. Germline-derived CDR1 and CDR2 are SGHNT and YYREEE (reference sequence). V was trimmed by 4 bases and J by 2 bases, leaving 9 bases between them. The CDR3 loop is CASSLPVNTGELFF. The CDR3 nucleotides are TGTGCCAGCAGCCTCCCGGTCAACACCGGGGAGCTGTTTTTT. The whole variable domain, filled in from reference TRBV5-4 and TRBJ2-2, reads ETGVTQSPTHLIKTRGQQVTLRCSSQSGHNTVSWYQQALGQGPQFIFQYYREEENGRGNFPPRFSGLQFPNYSSELNVNALELDDSALYLCASSLPVNTGELFFGEGSRLTVL.

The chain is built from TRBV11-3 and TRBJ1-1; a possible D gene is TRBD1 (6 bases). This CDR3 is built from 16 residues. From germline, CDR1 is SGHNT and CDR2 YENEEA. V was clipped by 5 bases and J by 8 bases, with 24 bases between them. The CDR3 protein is CASSQTTGTLLKEAFF. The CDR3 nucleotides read TGTGCCAGCAGCCAAACCACCGGGACACTGCTGAAAGAAGCTTTCTTT.

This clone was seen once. In nucleotides, the CDR3 is TGTGCCAGCAGGGACATTGGGGAAAAACTGTTTTTT. Translated, it gives CASRDIGEKLFF. The gene calls are TRBV28 and TRBJ1-4, with D perhaps matching TRBD1 (5 bases). V was shortened by 6 bases and J by 8 bases, with 10 bases between the two germline ends. This CDR3 is built from 12 residues. Germline CDR1 reads MDHEN; CDR2 reads SYDVKM.

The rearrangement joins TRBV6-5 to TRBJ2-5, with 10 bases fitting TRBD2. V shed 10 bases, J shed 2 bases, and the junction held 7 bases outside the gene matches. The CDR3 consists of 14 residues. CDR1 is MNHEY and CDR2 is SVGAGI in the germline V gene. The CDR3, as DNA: TGTGCCACCTCTTTGACTAGCGGGCAAGAGACCCAGTACTTC. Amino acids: CATSLTSGQETQYF.

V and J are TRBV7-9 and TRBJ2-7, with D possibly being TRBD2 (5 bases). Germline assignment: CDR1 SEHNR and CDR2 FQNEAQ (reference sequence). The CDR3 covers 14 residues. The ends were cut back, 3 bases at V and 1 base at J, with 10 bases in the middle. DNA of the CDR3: TGTGCCAGCAGCTTGGCTAGCAGATCCTACGAGCAGTACTTC. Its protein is CASSLASRSYEQYF.

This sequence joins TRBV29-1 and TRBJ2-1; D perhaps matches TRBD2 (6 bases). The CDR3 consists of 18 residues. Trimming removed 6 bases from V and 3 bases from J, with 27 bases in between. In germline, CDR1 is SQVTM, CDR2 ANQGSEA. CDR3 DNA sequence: TGCAGCGTCGGAGGGCGGGGCGGCGGCCAAATGATCTACAATGAGCAGTTCTTC. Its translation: CSVGGRGGGQMIYNEQFF.

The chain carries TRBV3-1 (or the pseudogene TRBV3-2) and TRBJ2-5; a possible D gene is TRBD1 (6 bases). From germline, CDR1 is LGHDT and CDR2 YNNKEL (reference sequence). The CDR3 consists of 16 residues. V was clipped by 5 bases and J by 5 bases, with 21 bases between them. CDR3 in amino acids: CASSDNHSGTKETQYF. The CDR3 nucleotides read TGTGCCAGCAGCGACAACCATTCCGGGACAAAGGAGACCCAGTACTTC.

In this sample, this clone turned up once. CDR3 in DNA: TGTGCCAGCAGTTACAGGGCAGGGACTAGAAACACCATATATTTT. This encodes CASSYRAGTRNTIYF. V usage is TRBV6-5 and J usage is TRBJ1-3; a weak D match, TRBD1 (5 bases). The CDR3 has 15 amino acids. The germline V gene encodes CDR1 MNHEY and CDR2 SVGAGI. V lost 2 bases to trimming and J lost 5 bases, with 13 bases between them.

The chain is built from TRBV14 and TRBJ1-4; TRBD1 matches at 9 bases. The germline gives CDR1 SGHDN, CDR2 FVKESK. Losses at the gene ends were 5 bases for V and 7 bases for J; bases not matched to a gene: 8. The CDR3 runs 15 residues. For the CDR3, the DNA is TGTGCCAGCAGCGTCCGACAGGGGGTGACTGAAAAACTGTTTTTT. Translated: CASSVRQGVTEKLFF. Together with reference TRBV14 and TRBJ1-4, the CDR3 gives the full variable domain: EAGVTQFPSHSVIEKGQTVTLRCDPISGHDNLYWYRRVMGKEIKFLLHFVKESKQDESGMPNNRFLAERTGGTYSTLKVQPAELEDSGVYFCASSVRQGVTEKLFFGSGTQLSVL.

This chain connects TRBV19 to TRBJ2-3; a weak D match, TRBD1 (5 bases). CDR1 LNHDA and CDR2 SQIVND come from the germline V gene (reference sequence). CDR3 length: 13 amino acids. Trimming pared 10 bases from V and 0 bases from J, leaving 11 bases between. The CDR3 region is CATRAGSTDTQYF. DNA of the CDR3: TGTGCCACCCGTGCAGGGAGCACAGATACGCAGTATTTT.

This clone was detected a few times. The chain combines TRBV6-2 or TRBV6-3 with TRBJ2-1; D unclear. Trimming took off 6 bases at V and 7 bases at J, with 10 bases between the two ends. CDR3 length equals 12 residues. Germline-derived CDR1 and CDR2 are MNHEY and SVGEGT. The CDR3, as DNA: TGTGCCAGCAGCTCGAGATGGAATGAGCAGTTCTTC. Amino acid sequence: CASSSRWNEQFF.